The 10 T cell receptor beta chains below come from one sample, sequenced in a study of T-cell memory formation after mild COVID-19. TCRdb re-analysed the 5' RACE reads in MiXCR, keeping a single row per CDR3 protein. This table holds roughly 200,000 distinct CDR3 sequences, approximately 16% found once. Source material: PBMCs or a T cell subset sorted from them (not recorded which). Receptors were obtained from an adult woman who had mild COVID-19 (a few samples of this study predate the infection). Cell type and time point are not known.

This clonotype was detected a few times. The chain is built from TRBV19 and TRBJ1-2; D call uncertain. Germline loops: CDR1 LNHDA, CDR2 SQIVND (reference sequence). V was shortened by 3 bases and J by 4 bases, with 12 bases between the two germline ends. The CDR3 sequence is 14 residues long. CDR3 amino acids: CASSILGDGYGYTF. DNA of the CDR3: TGTGCCAGTAGTATCTTGGGCGACGGCTATGGCTACACCTTC.

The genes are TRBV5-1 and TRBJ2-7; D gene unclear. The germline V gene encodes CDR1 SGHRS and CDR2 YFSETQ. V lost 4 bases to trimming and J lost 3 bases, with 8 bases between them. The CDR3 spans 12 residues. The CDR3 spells CASSDNFYEQYF. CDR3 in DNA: TGCGCCAGCAGCGACAACTTCTACGAGCAGTACTTC.

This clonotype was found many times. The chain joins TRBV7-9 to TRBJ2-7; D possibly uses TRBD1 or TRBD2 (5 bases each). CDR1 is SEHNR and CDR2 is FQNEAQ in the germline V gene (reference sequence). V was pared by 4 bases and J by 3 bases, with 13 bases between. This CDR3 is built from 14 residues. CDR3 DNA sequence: TGTGCCAGCAGCTCCCGACTTGGGGGCTACGAGCAGTACTTC. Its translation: CASSSRLGGYEQYF.

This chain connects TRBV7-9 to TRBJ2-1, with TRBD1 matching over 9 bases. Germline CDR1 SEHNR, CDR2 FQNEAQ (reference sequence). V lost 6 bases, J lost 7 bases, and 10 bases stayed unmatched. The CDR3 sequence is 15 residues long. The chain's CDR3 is CASSPGTGFWNEQFF. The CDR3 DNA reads TGTGCCAGCAGTCCCGGGACAGGGTTTTGGAATGAGCAGTTCTTC.

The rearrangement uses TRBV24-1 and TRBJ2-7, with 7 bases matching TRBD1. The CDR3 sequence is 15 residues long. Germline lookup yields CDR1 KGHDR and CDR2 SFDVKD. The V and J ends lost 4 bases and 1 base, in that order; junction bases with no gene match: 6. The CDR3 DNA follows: TGTGCCACCAGTGACCACAGGGGCTTGTCCTACGAGCAGTACTTC. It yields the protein CATSDHRGLSYEQYF.

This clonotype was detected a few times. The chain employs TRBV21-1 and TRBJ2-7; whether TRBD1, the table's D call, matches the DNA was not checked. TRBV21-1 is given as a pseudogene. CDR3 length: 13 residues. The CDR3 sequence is CASSRPPTREQYF. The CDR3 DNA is TGTGCCAGCAGCCGGCCCCCAACTCGCGAGCAGTACTTC.

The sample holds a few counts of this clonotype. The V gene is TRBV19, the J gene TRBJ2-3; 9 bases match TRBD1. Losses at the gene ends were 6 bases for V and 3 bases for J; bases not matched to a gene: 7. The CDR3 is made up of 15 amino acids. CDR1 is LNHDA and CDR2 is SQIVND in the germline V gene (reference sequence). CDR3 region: CASSKPGQGTDTQYF. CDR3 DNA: TGTGCCAGTAGCAAACCGGGACAGGGAACAGATACGCAGTATTTT.

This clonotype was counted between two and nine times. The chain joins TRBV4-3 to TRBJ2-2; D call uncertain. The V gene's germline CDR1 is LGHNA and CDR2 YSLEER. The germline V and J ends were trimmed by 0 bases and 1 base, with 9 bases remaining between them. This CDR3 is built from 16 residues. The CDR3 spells CASSQEGHQNTGELFF. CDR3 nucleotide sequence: TGCGCCAGCAGCCAAGAAGGCCACCAGAACACCGGGGAGCTGTTTTTT.

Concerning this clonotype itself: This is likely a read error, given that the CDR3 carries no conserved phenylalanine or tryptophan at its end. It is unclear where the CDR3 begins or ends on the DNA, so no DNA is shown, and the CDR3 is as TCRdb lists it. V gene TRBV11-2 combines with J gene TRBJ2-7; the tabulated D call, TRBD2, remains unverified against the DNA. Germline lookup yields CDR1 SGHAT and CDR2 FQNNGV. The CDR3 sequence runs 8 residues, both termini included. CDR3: CASSPSGI.

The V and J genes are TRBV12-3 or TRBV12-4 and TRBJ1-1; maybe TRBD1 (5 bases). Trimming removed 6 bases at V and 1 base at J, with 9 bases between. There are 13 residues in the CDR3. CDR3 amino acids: CASRDTENTEAFF. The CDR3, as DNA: TGTGCCAGCAGGGACACAGAGAACACTGAAGCTTTCTTT.